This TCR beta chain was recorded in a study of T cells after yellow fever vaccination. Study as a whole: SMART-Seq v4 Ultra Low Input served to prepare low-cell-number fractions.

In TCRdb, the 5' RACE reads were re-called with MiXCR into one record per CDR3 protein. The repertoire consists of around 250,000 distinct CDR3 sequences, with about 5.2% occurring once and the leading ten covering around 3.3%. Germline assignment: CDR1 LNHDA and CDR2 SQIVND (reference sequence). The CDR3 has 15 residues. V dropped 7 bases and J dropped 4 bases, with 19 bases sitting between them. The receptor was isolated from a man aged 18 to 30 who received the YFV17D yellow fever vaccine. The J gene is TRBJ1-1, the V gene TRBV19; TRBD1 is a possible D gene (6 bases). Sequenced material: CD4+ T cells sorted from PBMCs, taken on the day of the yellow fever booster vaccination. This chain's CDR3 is CASITQGSEGTEAFF. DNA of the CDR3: TGTGCCAGTATTACACAGGGCTCGGAGGGCACTGAAGCTTTCTTT.